The TCR beta chain described here comes from a study of blood T cell repertoires in COVID-19. Study at large: There were acute and convalescent COVID-19 samples, and they came from the United States, Italy and Spain. T cells, B-cell-depleted T cells, or PBMCs provided the cDNA or gDNA that served as material.

In the original workflow: Amplifying reference gene primers gave estimates of nucleated cell counts. Here immunoSEQ multiplex PCR was the method, and the copy in TCRdb shows in-frame clones only, minus some. Clone size and V and J calls were adopted from that table, with D and trimming inferred from the DNA. There are 25,000 to 35,000 clones in the sample; 70% to 90% occur only once, and over 7.5% lies in the top ten. The sequenced material came from peripheral blood. This TCR came from an elderly man with active COVID-19.

The CDR3 DNA reads as TGCAGTGCTAGTAGTCCTCAGGGGGTAGGGCGCACTGAAGCTTTCTTT. It translates to CSASSPQGVGRTEAFF. The chain has TRBV20-1 and TRBJ1-1; 7 bases align to TRBD1. CDR1 is DFQATT, CDR2 SNEGSKA, per germline (reference sequence). This CDR3 has 16 residues. V gave up 3 bases and J gave up 4 bases; unmatched junction bases: 14.